This T cell receptor (beta chain) originates from a study of blood T cell repertoires in COVID-19. In the study overall: Researchers got acute and convalescent COVID-19 samples from the United States, Italy and Spain. Sample material is recorded as cDNA or gDNA derived from T cells, B-cell-depleted T cells, or PBMCs.

Measured with immunoSEQ multiplex PCR; TCRdb has only the in-frame clones, and not every one. The sample lists around 230,000 clones, 85% occurring once. Patients in Seattle were enrolled during active infection, then followed longitudinally. Germline V CDR1 and CDR2: SGHRS, YFSETQ. Trimming removed 0 bases at V and 5 bases at J, with 14 bases between. The CDR3 length is 15 residues. The sequence was obtained from a middle-aged man with COVID-19, enrolled during active disease. The rearrangement links TRBV5-1 to TRBJ2-5, with D perhaps TRBD1 (6 bases). Material: peripheral blood. As DNA, the CDR3 is TGCGCCAGCAGCTTGGCCCTGACAGGCGGGGAGACCCAGTACTTC. This sequence encodes CASSLALTGGETQYF.